These 31 T cell receptor beta chains share one sample of origin, sequenced in a study of cytomegalovirus exposure and HLA in healthy donors. Vbeta (60) and Jbeta (13) primers were used in the PCR. The method was immunoSEQ multiplex PCR; TCRdb's version includes in-frame clones alone and lacks a portion of them. The data contain about 110,000 clones, about 64% of them singletons. The sample taken for sequencing was PBMCs. The receptors were sampled from a female donor in good health and CMV-seronegative.

Comments on this clone: At one of its ends the junction is not consistent with the germline gene, which may arise from a read error. The same CDR3 also results from other DNA sequences found in this sample. The V call is TRBV27, the J call TRBJ2-7; 10 bases are shared with TRBD1. Germline V gene sequence: CDR1 MNHEY, CDR2 SMNVEV (reference sequence). The CDR3 is 15 residues long. CDR3 DNA: TGTGCTAGCAGCCCACCGGGACAGGGGCTTCACGAGCAGTACTTC. Translating it yields CASSPPGQGLHEQYF.

The chain links TRBV30 to TRBJ2-6; 7 nucleotides match TRBD1. Germline values: CDR1 GTSNPN, CDR2 SVGIG (reference sequence). V was clipped by 5 bases and J by 4 bases; unmatched bases: 8. This CDR3 is 15 amino acids long. The CDR3 loop reads CAWAETGRGANVLTF. CDR3 in DNA: TGTGCCTGGGCCGAGACAGGGAGAGGGGCCAACGTCCTGACTTTC.

This chain connects TRBV29-1 to TRBJ2-7; a weak D match, TRBD1 (6 bases). This CDR3 has 14 amino acids. Trimming removed 3 bases from V and 9 bases from J, with 21 bases in between. CDR1 is SQVTM and CDR2 is ANQGSEA in the germline V gene. The CDR3 DNA reads TGCAGCGTTGATGGAGATGACAGGAGGTTCGGGCAGTACTTC. Its translation is CSVDGDDRRFGQYF.

The chain couples TRBV11-2 to TRBJ2-2; D unresolved. The CDR3 length is 15 residues. Germline V lookup: CDR1 SGHAT, CDR2 FQNNGV. V gave up 5 bases and J gave up 0 bases, with 10 bases separating them. CDR3 DNA sequence: TGTGCCAGCAGCGCTGACACGCCGAACACCGGGGAGCTGTTTTTT. Translated, it gives CASSADTPNTGELFF. Full variable domain (outside the CDR3, taken from reference TRBV11-2 and TRBJ2-2): EAGVAQSPRYKIIEKRQSVAFWCNPISGHATLYWYQQILGQGPKLLIQFQNNGVVDDSQLPKDRFSAERLKGVDSTLKIQPAKLEDSAVYLCASSADTPNTGELFFGEGSRLTVL.

This chain links TRBV7-8 with TRBJ1-1; D gene unclear. This CDR3 region has 15 residues. CDR1 is SGHVS and CDR2 is FQNEAQ in the germline V gene. With 8 bases removed from V and 3 bases from J, the gap between germline ends came to 19 bases. The CDR3 loop reads CASELSGVGYTEAFF. The CDR3 DNA reads as TGTGCCAGCGAACTCTCCGGGGTCGGGTACACTGAAGCTTTCTTT.

The chain is built from TRBV5-1 and TRBJ2-2; D not certain. V was cut by 0 bases and J by 0 bases, with 6 bases left in between. The CDR3 totals 15 residues. Per germline, CDR1 SGHRS and CDR2 YFSETQ. CDR3 loop: CASSLEQTNTGELFF. CDR3 sequence (DNA): TGCGCCAGCAGCTTGGAACAGACGAACACCGGGGAGCTGTTTTTT. Drawing the rest from reference TRBV5-1 and TRBJ2-2, the complete variable domain is KAGVTQTPRYLIKTRGQQVTLSCSPISGHRSVSWYQQTPGQGLQFLFEYFSETQRNKGNFPGRFSGRQFSNSRSEMNVSTLELGDSALYLCASSLEQTNTGELFFGEGSRLTVL.

This clone showed up just a few times. This chain joins TRBV7-7 and TRBJ2-1, with D perhaps TRBD1 (5 bases). V lost 5 bases and J 4 bases, leaving 12 bases between the germline ends. The CDR3 contains 14 residues. CDR1 is SSHAT and CDR2 is FNYEAQ in the germline V gene (reference sequence). The CDR3 bases are TGTGCCAGCAGCCCGCCCGGACAATACAATGAGCAGTTCTTC. As protein: CASSPPGQYNEQFF.

J is TRBJ1-1 and V is TRBV12-5; D is unclear. The V and J ends lost 3 bases and 1 base respectively, with 9 bases between them. Per germline, CDR1 LGHNT and CDR2 FRNRAP. CDR3 length equals 14 residues. The CDR3 region has the DNA TGTGCTAGTGGTTTTGAGCCCCAGAACACTGAAGCTTTCTTT. Protein sequence: CASGFEPQNTEAFF. The variable domain in full, with the rest retrieved from reference TRBV12-5 and TRBJ1-1, is DARVTQTPRHKVTEMGQEVTMRCQPILGHNTVFWYRQTMMQGLELLAYFRNRAPLDDSGMPKDRFSAEMPDATLATLKIQPSEPRDSAVYFCASGFEPQNTEAFFGQGTRLTVV.

This chain joins TRBV30 and TRBJ1-1; D not certain. CDR1 is GTSNPN and CDR2 is SVGIG in the germline V gene (reference sequence). Trimming removed 5 bases at V and 1 base at J, with 8 bases between. The CDR3 has 12 amino acids. As DNA, the CDR3 is TGTGCCTGGTGGGCGACGAACACTGAAGCTTTCTTT. This gives the protein CAWWATNTEAFF.

V is TRBV11-2 and J is TRBJ2-1; D remains ambiguous. CDR3 length: 14 residues. Germline V lookup: CDR1 SGHAT, CDR2 FQNNGV. Trimming removed 2 bases from V and 5 bases from J, with 10 bases in between. The CDR3 bases are TGTGCCAGCAGCTTATCTAGATCCCACAATGAGCAGTTCTTC. Its translation: CASSLSRSHNEQFF.

V and J are TRBV28 and TRBJ2-7, with D possibly being TRBD2 (7 bases). Trimming left V 4 bases short and J 5 bases short, with 18 bases between. This CDR3 has 15 amino acids. The V gene's germline CDR1 is MDHEN and CDR2 SYDVKM. Here the CDR3 DNA reads TGTGCCAGCAGTTCCGGGGGGCAGGGGCAGGACGAGCAGTACTTC. Its protein product is CASSSGGQGQDEQYF.

V is TRBV28 and J is TRBJ2-5, with 9 nucleotides matching TRBD1. Germline V gene sequence: CDR1 MDHEN, CDR2 SYDVKM. V dropped 2 bases and J dropped 5; count of bases not matched to a gene: 6. The CDR3 covers 15 residues. The CDR3 sequence: CASSLATGGAETQYF. The CDR3 DNA sequence: TGTGCCAGCAGTTTAGCCACAGGGGGCGCGGAGACCCAGTACTTC. Full variable domain (outside the CDR3, taken from reference TRBV28 and TRBJ2-5): DVKVTQSSRYLVKRTGEKVFLECVQDMDHENMFWYRQDPGLGLRLIYFSYDVKMKEKGDIPEGYSVSREKKERFSLILESASTNQTSMYLCASSLATGGAETQYFGPGTRLLVL.

V and J are TRBV4-1 and TRBJ1-1; tentatively, D is TRBD1 (5 bases). Per germline, CDR1 MGHRA and CDR2 YSYEKL. V gave up 4 bases and J gave up 1 base, with 16 bases separating them. The CDR3 covers 16 residues. The CDR3 region is CASSPSRGDANTEAFF. In nucleotides, the CDR3 is TGCGCCAGCAGCCCCTCCCGGGGGGATGCGAACACTGAAGCTTTCTTT.

CDR3: CASSQDTDRVRPQHF. CDR3 nucleotide sequence: TGCGCCAGCAGCCAAGATACCGACAGGGTTAGGCCCCAGCATTTT. The gene calls are TRBV4-1 and TRBJ1-5; 7 positions agree with TRBD1. Germline CDR1 is MGHRA and CDR2 is YSYEKL. The length of the CDR3 is 15 residues. V lost 0 bases to trimming and J lost 9 bases; unmatched junction nucleotides: 8.

This clone was picked up one time. J is TRBJ2-2 and V is TRBV11-2; D might be TRBD1 (7 bases). Trimming left V 5 bases short and J 5 bases short, with 15 bases between. CDR1 is SGHAT, CDR2 FQNNGV, per germline. CDR3 length: 15 amino acids. As DNA, the CDR3 is TGTGCCAGCAGCACAGGGGAGGCATGGACCGGGGAGCTGTTTTTT. It is translated as CASSTGEAWTGELFF.

The V call is TRBV7-9, the J call TRBJ2-7; TRBD1 agrees at 8 bases. CDR3 length equals 15 residues. The V and J ends lost 4 bases and 2 bases, in that order; junction bases with no gene match: 7. The V gene's germline CDR1 is SEHNR and CDR2 FQNEAQ (reference sequence). The DNA for the CDR3 is TGTGCCAGCAGCTCTATGGACAGGGACCCCTACGAGCAGTACTTC. It is translated as CASSSMDRDPYEQYF.

The V call is TRBV30, the J call TRBJ2-7; TRBD1 matches at 9 bases. The J segment lost 3 bases and the V segment lost 3 bases, leaving 3 bases of the junction unmatched. The CDR3 is 13 amino acids. Germline V gene data show CDR1 as GTSNPN and CDR2 as SVGIG (reference sequence). The CDR3 sequence: CAWRMGQGYEQYF. The CDR3 DNA reads as TGTGCCTGGAGAATGGGACAGGGCTACGAGCAGTACTTC.

V gene TRBV5-5 combines with J gene TRBJ2-5; weak D call: TRBD1 (6 bases). CDR3 size: 15 residues. Looked up from germline, CDR1 is SGHKS and CDR2 is YYEKEE (reference sequence). V lost 4 bases and J lost 5, with 18 bases in between. CDR3 sequence: CASSSRDILRETQYF. CDR3 bases: TGTGCCAGCAGCAGCCGGGACATCCTCCGGGAGACCCAGTACTTC.

This clone was found a few times. The V and J genes are TRBV5-4 and TRBJ2-7; 8 bases fit TRBD1. Germline CDR1 SGHNT, CDR2 YYREEE (reference sequence). CDR3 length: 15 residues. J was trimmed by 1 base and V by 1 base; bases with no gene match: 4. The CDR3: CASSLSQGASYEQYF. The DNA of the CDR3 is TGTGCCAGCAGCTTGTCCCAGGGGGCTTCCTACGAGCAGTACTTC.

DNA for the CDR3: TGTGCCAGTAGTAGGAGTGGGGGCATGGGTAGCAATCAGCCCCAGCATTTT. Protein sequence: CASSRSGGMGSNQPQHF. The V call is TRBV19, the J call TRBJ1-5; possible D gene TRBD1, 6 bases. Trimming took off 4 bases at V and 0 bases at J, with 16 bases between the two ends. CDR1 LNHDA and CDR2 SQIVND come from the germline V gene (reference sequence). The CDR3 extends over 17 amino acids.

The gene calls are TRBV7-2 and TRBJ2-5; D call uncertain. CDR1 and CDR2 from the germline V gene are SGHTA and FQGNSA. Trimming stripped 1 base from V and 5 bases from J, with 8 bases between. The CDR3 length is 13 residues. CDR3 bases: TGTGCCAGCAGCTTAGAACTCGGGGAGACCCAGTACTTC. It encodes CASSLELGETQYF.

The rearrangement joins TRBV9 to TRBJ2-3, with D perhaps matching TRBD1 (5 bases). CDR1 and CDR2 from the germline V gene are SGDLS and YYNGEE. CDR3 length: 14 amino acids. Trimming cost V 0 bases and J 2 bases, with 7 bases left between them. This CDR3 is CASSVEGDTDTQYF. CDR3 in DNA: TGTGCCAGCAGCGTAGAAGGGGACACAGATACGCAGTATTTT.

The chain employs TRBV19 and TRBJ2-3; 11 nucleotides match TRBD2. The CDR3 totals 18 residues. Trimming removed 0 bases from V and 0 bases from J; junction bases left unmatched: 5. Germline V lookup: CDR1 LNHDA, CDR2 SQIVND (reference sequence). The CDR3 protein is CASSIDWTSGSSTDTQYF. DNA of the CDR3: TGTGCCAGTAGTATAGATTGGACTAGCGGGTCTAGCACAGATACGCAGTATTTT.

This clone was recorded a few times. The chain has TRBV2 and TRBJ1-5; 8 bases match TRBD1. There are 14 residues in the CDR3. Losses at the gene ends were 4 bases for V and 2 bases for J; bases not matched to a gene: 1. Germline V lookup: CDR1 SNHLY, CDR2 FYNNEI. The CDR3 spells CASSGGQGNQPQHF. The DNA of the CDR3 is TGTGCCAGCAGTGGGGGACAGGGCAATCAGCCCCAGCATTTT. The whole variable domain, filled in from reference TRBV2 and TRBJ1-5, reads EPEVTQTPSHQVTQMGQEVILRCVPISNHLYFYWYRQILGQKVEFLVSFYNNEISEKSEIFDDQFSVERPDGSNFTLKIRSTKLEDSAMYFCASSGGQGNQPQHFGDGTRLSIL.

The chain couples TRBV11-2 to TRBJ2-2, with D perhaps TRBD1 (5 bases). CDR1 and CDR2 (germline): SGHAT, FQNNGV. The CDR3 extends over 17 amino acids. V was clipped by 2 bases and J by 9 bases, with 22 bases between them. CDR3 in DNA: TGTGCCAGCAGCTTAACCGACAGTCGGAAAAAAGATCGGGAGCTGTTTTTT. Translated: CASSLTDSRKKDRELFF.

This clone was counted a few times. The chain combines TRBV6-5 with TRBJ2-7; tentatively, D is TRBD1 (5 bases). Germline-derived CDR1 and CDR2 are MNHEY and SVGAGI. This CDR3 region has 14 residues. The V gene lost 5 bases and the J gene lost 0 bases, with 11 bases spanning the gap. Written as DNA, the CDR3 is TGTGCCAGCAGTAGACAAACAGGCTCCTACGAGCAGTACTTC. It specifies CASSRQTGSYEQYF.

V gene TRBV5-6 combines with J gene TRBJ2-3; TRBD1 might be the D (5 bases). V gave up 2 bases and J gave up 0 bases, with 13 bases separating them. The germline CDR1 and CDR2 sequences are SGHDT and YYEEEE. CDR3 size: 16 residues. The CDR3 protein is CASSFRGHSSTDTQYF. The CDR3, as DNA: TGTGCCAGCAGCTTTCGTGGACACTCAAGCACAGATACGCAGTATTTT.

This clone was recorded a few times. The rearrangement links TRBV12-5 to TRBJ2-5, with D maybe TRBD2 (6 bases). There are 13 residues in the CDR3. With 1 base removed from V and 7 bases from J, the gap between germline ends came to 10 bases. In germline, CDR1 is LGHNT, CDR2 FRNRAP. The DNA of the CDR3 is TGTGCTAGTGGTTTGGCGGGAGCGGGGACCCAGTACTTC. It translates to CASGLAGAGTQYF.

This chain connects TRBV11-2 to TRBJ2-5, with a possible D match to TRBD1 (5 bases). V lost 3 bases, J lost 3 bases, and 11 bases lay in between. Germline V gene lookup returns CDR1 SGHAT and CDR2 FQNNGV. The CDR3 is made up of 14 amino acids. CDR3 sequence reads: CASSLYRREETQYF. In nucleotides, the CDR3 is TGTGCCAGCAGCTTGTACAGGAGAGAAGAGACCCAGTACTTC.

This clone was counted only a few times. This chain connects TRBV9 to TRBJ2-1; 7 nucleotides agree with TRBD2. Germline CDR1 and CDR2: SGDLS and YYNGEE. J gave up 9 bases and V 6 bases, and 18 bases lay outside the gene matches. This CDR3 contains 16 residues. CDR3 DNA sequence: TGTGCCAGCACTCGAAGCGGGACTACAAGAGAGGGTGAGCAGTTCTTC. It is translated as CASTRSGTTREGEQFF.

CDR3 in DNA: TGCAGCGTTACGGGCAATGAGCAGTTCTTC. As protein: CSVTGNEQFF. The V gene is TRBV29-1, the J gene TRBJ2-1; the D is unclear. V was clipped by 5 bases and J by 6 bases, with 5 bases between them. This CDR3 spans 10 amino acids. Germline V gene data show CDR1 as SQVTM and CDR2 as ANQGSEA.